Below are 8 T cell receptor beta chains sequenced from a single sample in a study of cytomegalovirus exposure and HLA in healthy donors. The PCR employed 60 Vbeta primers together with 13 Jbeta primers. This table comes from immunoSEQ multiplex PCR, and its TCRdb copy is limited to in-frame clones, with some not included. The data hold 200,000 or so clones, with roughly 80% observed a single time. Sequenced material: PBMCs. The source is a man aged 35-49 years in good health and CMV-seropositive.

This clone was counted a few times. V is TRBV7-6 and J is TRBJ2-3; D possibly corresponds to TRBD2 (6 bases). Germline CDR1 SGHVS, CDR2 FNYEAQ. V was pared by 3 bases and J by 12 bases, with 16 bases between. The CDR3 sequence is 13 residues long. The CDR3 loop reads CASSFTRDSAQYF. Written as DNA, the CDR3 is TGTGCCAGCAGCTTCACTCGGGACTCCGCACAGTATTTT. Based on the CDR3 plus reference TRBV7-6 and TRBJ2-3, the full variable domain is GAGVSQSPRYKVTKRGQDVALRCDPISGHVSLYWYRQALGQGPEFLTYFNYEAQQDKSGLPNDRFSAERPEGSISTLTIQRTEQRDSAMYRCASSFTRDSAQYFGPGTRLTVL.

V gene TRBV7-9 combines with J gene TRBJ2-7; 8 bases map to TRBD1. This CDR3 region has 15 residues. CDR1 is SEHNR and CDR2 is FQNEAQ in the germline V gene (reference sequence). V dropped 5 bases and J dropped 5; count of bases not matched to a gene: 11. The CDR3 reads CASSQIGGQVNEQYF. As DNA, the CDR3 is TGTGCCAGCAGCCAGATAGGGGGACAGGTCAACGAGCAGTACTTC.

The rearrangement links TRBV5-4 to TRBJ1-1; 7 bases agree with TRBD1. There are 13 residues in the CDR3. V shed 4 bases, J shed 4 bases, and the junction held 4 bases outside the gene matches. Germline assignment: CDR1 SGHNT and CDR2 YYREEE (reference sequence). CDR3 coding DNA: TGTGCCAGCAGCCAGGGGACAGCCACTGAAGCTTTCTTT. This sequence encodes CASSQGTATEAFF.

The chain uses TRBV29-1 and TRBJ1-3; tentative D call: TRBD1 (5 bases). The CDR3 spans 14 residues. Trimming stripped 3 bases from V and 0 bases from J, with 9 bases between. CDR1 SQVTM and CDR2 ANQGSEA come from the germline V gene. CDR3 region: CSVEEGRSGNTIYF. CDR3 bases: TGCAGCGTTGAGGAGGGGCGCTCTGGAAACACCATATATTTT.

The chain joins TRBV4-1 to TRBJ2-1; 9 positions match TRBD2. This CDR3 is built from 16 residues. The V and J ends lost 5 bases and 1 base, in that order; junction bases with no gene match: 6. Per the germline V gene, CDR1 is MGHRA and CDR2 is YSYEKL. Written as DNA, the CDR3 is TGCGCCAGCAGCAGAAGACTAGCGGCTTCCTACAATGAGCAGTTCTTC. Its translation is CASSRRLAASYNEQFF.

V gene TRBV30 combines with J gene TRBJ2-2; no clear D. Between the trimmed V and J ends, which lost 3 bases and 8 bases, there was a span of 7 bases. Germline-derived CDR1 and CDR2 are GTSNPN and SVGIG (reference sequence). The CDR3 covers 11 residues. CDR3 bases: TGTGCCTGGAGCCCCGAGGGGGAGCTGTTTTTT. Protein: CAWSPEGELFF.

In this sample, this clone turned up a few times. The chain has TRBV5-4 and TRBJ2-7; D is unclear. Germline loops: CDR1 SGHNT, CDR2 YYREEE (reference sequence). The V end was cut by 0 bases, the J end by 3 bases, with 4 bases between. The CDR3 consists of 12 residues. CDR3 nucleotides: TGTGCCAGCAGCTTGGACGGCTACGAGCAGTACTTC. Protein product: CASSLDGYEQYF.

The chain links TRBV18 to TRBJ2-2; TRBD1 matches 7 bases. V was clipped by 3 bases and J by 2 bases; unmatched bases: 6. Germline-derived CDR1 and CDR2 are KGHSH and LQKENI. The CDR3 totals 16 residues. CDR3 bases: TGTGCCAGCTCACCTCTCCGGGACAGTAACACCGGGGAGCTGTTTTTT. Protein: CASSPLRDSNTGELFF.